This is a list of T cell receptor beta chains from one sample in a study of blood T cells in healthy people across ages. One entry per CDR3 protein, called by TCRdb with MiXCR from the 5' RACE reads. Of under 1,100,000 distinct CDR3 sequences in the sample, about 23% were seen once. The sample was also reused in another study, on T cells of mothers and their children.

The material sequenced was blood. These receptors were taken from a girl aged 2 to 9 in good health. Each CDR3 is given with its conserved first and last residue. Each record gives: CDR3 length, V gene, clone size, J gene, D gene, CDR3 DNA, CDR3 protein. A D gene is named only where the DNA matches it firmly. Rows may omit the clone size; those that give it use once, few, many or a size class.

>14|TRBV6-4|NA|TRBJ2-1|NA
TGTGCCAGCAGTGATGGAGACGGTTACAATGAGCAGTTCTTC
CASSDGDGYNEQFF
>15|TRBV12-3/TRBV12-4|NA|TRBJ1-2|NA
TGTGCCAGCAGCCTGACAGGACTGCGGGACTATGGCTACACCTTC
CASSLTGLRDYGYTF
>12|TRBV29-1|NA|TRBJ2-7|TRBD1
TGCAGCGCCACAGGGGGCTCCTACGAGCAGTACTTC
CSATGGSYEQYF
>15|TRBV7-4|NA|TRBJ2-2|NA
TGTGCCAGCAGCTTCGGCAGGGGTAAGGGCGGGGAGCTGTTTTTT
CASSFGRGKGGELFF
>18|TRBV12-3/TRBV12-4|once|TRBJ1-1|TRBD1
TGTGCCAGCAGTCCCTCAAGGATGACAGGGACCATGAACACTGAAGCTTTCTTT
CASSPSRMTGTMNTEAFF
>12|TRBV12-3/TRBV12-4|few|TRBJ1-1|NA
TGTGCCAGCAGTTTTGGTCCTCCTGGGGCTTTCTTT
CASSFGPPGAFF
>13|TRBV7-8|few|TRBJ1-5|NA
TGTGCCAGCAGCTTAGGTAGAACCCAGCCCCAGCATTTT
CASSLGRTQPQHF
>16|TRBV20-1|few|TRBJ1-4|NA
TGCAGTGCTAGAGATGAGGGGACGGCAACTAATGAAAAACTGTTTTTT
CSARDEGTATNEKLFF
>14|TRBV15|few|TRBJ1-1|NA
TGTGCCACCAGCATCCGTACAGGGCTAGTTGAAGCTTTCTTT
CATSIRTGLVEAFF
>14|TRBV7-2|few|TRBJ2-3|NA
TGTGCCAGCAGCTTAGTCCCTGGCACAGATACGCAGTATTTT
CASSLVPGTDTQYF
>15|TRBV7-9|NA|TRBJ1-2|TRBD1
TGTGCCAGCAGCCTTACAGGGGAGGATAGCTATGGCTACACCTTC
CASSLTGEDSYGYTF
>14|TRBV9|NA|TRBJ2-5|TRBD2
TGTGCCAGTTCAGCTAGCGGGAGTAGGGAGACCCAGTACTTC
CASSASGSRETQYF
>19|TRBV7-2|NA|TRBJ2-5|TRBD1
TGTGCCAGCAGCTTAAGTATGGGCAAGAGGACAGGGGTGTGGGAGACCCAGTACTTC
CASSLSMGKRTGVWETQYF
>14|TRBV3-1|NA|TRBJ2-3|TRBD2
TGTGCCAGCAGCCAAGAAACTAGCGAAGATACGCAGTATTTT
CASSQETSEDTQYF
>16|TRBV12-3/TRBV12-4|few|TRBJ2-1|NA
TGTGCCAGCAGGGGGCCGATCTACAGTGATCACAATGAGCAGTTCTTC
CASRGPIYSDHNEQFF
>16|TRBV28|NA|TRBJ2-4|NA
TGTGCCAGCAGTACGTCCCTCTGGGCGGTGAAAAACATTCAGTACTTC
CASSTSLWAVKNIQYF
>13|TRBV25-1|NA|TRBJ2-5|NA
TGTGCCAGCAGTGAATATCAGGGAACTGAGCAGCTCTTC
CASSEYQGTEQLF
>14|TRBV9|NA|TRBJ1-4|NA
TGTGCCAGCAGCGAACAGTCGGCTAATGAAAAACTGTTTTTT
CASSEQSANEKLFF
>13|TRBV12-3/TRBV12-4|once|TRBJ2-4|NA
TGTGCCAGCAGTTTAGAACAAAAAAACATTCAGTACTTC
CASSLEQKNIQYF
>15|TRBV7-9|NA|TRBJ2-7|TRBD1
TGTGCCAGCAGCCCCGCAGACAGGGGAGCCTACGAGCAGTACTTC
CASSPADRGAYEQYF
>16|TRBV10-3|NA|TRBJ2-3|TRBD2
TGTGCCATCAGTGAAGGGACTAGCGGGGCCACAGATACGCAGTATTTT
CAISEGTSGATDTQYF
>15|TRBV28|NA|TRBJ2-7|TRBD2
TGTGCCAGCAATCATCAGCGGGAGATAAGTGACGAGCAGTACTTC
CASNHQREISDEQYF
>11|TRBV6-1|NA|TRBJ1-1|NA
TGTGCCAGCCACGAGGAGGGGACAGCTTTCTTT
CASHEEGTAFF
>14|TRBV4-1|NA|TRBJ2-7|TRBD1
TGCGCCAGCAGCCACGGACAGGGCCATTACGAGCAGTACTTC
CASSHGQGHYEQYF
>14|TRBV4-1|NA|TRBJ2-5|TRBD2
TGCGCCAGCAGCCAAGTAGGACTAGAAGAGACCCAGTACTTC
CASSQVGLEETQYF
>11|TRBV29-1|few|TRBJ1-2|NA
TGCAGCGTTCGTGACGGCGGGGGCTACACCTTC
CSVRDGGGYTF
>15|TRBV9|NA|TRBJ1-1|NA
TGTGCCAGCAGCGTCAGGCCCGAGTGGGGCACTGAAGCTTTCTTT
CASSVRPEWGTEAFF
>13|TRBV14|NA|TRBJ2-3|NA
TGTGCCAGCAGCCAAGATTGGTCGGATACGCAGTATTTT
CASSQDWSDTQYF
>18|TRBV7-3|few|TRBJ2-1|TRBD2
TGTGCCAGCAGCTTAAGGCCGGGAGCGGGAGTAGGATGGAATGAGCAGTTCTTC
CASSLRPGAGVGWNEQFF
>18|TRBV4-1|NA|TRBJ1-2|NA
TGCGCCAGCAGCCAAGTCACGCCCAGGGTATGGGATGGATGGGGCTACACCTTC
CASSQVTPRVWDGWGYTF
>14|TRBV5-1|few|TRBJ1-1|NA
TGCGCCAGCAGCTCCTTTTCAGGGAACACTGAAGCTTTCTTT
CASSSFSGNTEAFF
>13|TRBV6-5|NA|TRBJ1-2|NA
TGTGCCAGCAGAAGTGACCCCCTTGGAGGCTACACCTTC
CASRSDPLGGYTF
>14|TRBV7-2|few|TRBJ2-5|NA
TGTGCCAGCAGCTTTTTGGGGGGGCGAGAGACCCAGTACTTC
CASSFLGGRETQYF
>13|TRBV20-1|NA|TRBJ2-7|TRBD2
TGCAGTGCTGGGGGACTAGCGGACTACGAGCAGTACTTC
CSAGGLADYEQYF
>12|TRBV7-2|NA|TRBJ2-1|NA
TGTGCCAGCAGCATACAATACAATGAGCAGTTCTTC
CASSIQYNEQFF
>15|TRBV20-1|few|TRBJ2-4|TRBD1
TGCAGTGCTCCCAGACAGGGGCTAGCCAAAAACATTCAGTACTTC
CSAPRQGLAKNIQYF
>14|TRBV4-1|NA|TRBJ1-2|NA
TGCGCCAGCAGCCAAGAGGGGGGTTTCGGGGGCTACACCTTC
CASSQEGGFGGYTF
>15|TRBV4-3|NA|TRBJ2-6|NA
TGCGCCAGCAGCCGGGAATCCCCTGGGGCCAACGTCCTGACTTTC
CASSRESPGANVLTF
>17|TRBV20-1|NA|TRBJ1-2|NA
TGCAGTGCTAGAGATCAGACCTCTGACGGACGAAACTATGGCTACACCTTC
CSARDQTSDGRNYGYTF
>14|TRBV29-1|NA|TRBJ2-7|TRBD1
TGCAGCGTTTGCCTGACAGGGAAAGGATACGAGCAGTACTTC
CSVCLTGKGYEQYF
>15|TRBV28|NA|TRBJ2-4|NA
TGTGCCAGCAGTAAGGTGTTAAGTTCTATAGACATTCAGTACTTC
CASSKVLSSIDIQYF
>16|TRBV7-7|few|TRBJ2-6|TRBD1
TGTGCTAGCAGCCGGGACAGGGCTGCTGGGGCCAACGTCCTGACTTTC
CASSRDRAAGANVLTF
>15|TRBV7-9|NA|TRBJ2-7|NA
TGTGCCAGCAGCCCCGGTGGGCTGAGCGCCTACGAGCAGTACTTC
CASSPGGLSAYEQYF
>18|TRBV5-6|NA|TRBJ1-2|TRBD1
TGTGCCAGCAGCCCGGTCCCGGGACAGGGCTCCCACGGCTATGGCTACACCTTC
CASSPVPGQGSHGYGYTF
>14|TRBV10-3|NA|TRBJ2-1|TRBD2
TGTGCCATCACGTCGCTAGCGGGAGAAGATGAGCAGTTCTTC
CAITSLAGEDEQFF
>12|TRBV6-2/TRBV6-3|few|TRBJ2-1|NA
TGTGCCAGCAGTTACAATAACTATGAGCAGTTCTTC
CASSYNNYEQFF
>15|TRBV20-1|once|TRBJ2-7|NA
TGCAGTGCTAGGGACCCACGGGGTACCTTGGACGAGCAGTACTTC
CSARDPRGTLDEQYF
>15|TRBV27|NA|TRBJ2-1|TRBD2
TGTGCCAGCAGTTTTTCAGCGGGGGGGCAGAATGAGCAGTTCTTC
CASSFSAGGQNEQFF
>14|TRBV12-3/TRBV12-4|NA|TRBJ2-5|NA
TGTGCCAGCAGTCTCCTCGACGGCGGGGCGGCCCAGTACTTC
CASSLLDGGAAQYF
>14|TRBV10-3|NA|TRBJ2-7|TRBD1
TGTGCCAGCTACCCGGGACAGGGGACCTACGAGCAGTACTTC
CASYPGQGTYEQYF
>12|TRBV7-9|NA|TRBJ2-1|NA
TGTGCCAGCAGCTTCAAACCTCCTGAGCAGTTCTTC
CASSFKPPEQFF
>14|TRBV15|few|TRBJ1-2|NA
TGTGCCACCAGCAGAGAGTCAGGGTCCTATGGCTACACCTTC
CATSRESGSYGYTF
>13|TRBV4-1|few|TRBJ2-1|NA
TGCGCCAGCAGAGCGACAGACTACAATGAGCAGTTCTTC
CASRATDYNEQFF
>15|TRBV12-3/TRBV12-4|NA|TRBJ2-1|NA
TGTGCCAGCACCTCGGGGCAGGGCTTATACAATGAGCAGTTCTTC
CASTSGQGLYNEQFF
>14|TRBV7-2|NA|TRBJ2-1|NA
TGTGCCAGCAGCTTACAGACGAGGGGCAATGAGCAGTTCTTC
CASSLQTRGNEQFF
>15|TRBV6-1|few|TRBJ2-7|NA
TGTGCCAGCAGTGAATGGGTCGAGCGGTCCTACGAGCAGTACTTC
CASSEWVERSYEQYF